This T cell receptor beta chain is drawn from a study of identical twins. It was template switching that added a universal primer site, and there were unique molecular identifiers on the cDNA. Via MiXCR, TCRdb re-called the 5' RACE reads, giving one row per CDR3 protein. The table lists around 1.7 million distinct CDR3 sequences, less than 35% of them singletons. This clonotype was found many times. Material for sequencing was cord blood. The origin of this receptor is a newborn girl in good health.

CDR3 residues: CSVVGVREKLFF. The CDR3, as DNA: TGCAGCGTTGTAGGGGTACGGGAAAAACTGTTTTTT. The gene calls are TRBV29-1 and TRBJ1-4, with D maybe TRBD1 (5 bases). CDR1 and CDR2 (germline): SQVTM, ANQGSEA. The CDR3 covers 12 residues. Trimming took 4 bases from V and 8 from J, leaving 11 bases between them. Supplemented by reference TRBV29-1 and TRBJ1-4, the full variable domain reads SAVISQKPSRDICQRGTSLTIQCQVDSQVTMMFWYRQQPGQSLTLIATANQGSEATYESGFVIDKFPISRPNLTFSTLTVSNMSPEDSSIYLCSVVGVREKLFFGSGTQLSVL.